This TCR beta chain was sequenced for a study of OX40 agonist ivuxolimab in advanced cancers. Study details: The mean age was around 56 years, ranging from about 20 to 90, with 65% to 90% of participants male. Points from the study as a whole: Fewer expanded clones were found on average in CD4+ than in CD8+ T cells.

Blood sampling was done at baseline, cycle 4 day 1, and cycle 7 day 1. Of note for this clone: The antigen is unknown.

Profiled with immunoSEQ multiplex PCR; TCRdb holds only in-frame clones, not every one. The sample shows tens of thousands of clones, more than 75% of them seen only once. This clonotype was obtained from an adult with an advanced solid tumor such as melanoma, head and neck, liver or kidney cancer. Material: CD4+ or CD8+ T cells sorted from blood, obtained in a trial of the OX40 agonist ivuxolimab.

In nucleotides, the CDR3 is TGCGCCAGCAGCTTCGAGATATCTAACTATGGCTACACCTTC. Translated: CASSFEISNYGYTF. V gene TRBV5-1 combines with J gene TRBJ1-2, with unresolved D. Trimming cost V 2 bases and J 0 bases, with 8 bases left between them. CDR1 SGHRS and CDR2 YFSETQ come from the germline V gene. CDR3 length equals 14 residues.